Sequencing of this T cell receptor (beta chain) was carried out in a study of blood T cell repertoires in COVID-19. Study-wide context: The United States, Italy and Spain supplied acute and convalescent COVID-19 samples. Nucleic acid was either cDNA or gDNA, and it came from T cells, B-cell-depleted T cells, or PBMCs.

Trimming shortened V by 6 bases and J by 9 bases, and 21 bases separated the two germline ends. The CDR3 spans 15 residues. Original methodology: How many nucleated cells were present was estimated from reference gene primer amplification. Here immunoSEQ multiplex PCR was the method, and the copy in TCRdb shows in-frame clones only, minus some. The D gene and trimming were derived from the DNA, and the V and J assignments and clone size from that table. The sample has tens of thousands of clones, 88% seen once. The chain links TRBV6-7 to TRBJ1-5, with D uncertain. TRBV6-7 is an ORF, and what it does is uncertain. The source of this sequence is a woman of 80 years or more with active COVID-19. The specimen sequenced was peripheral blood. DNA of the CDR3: TGTGCCAGCAGCACCGAGGCTGCCTTGATTCGGCCCCAGCATTTT. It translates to CASSTEAALIRPQHF.